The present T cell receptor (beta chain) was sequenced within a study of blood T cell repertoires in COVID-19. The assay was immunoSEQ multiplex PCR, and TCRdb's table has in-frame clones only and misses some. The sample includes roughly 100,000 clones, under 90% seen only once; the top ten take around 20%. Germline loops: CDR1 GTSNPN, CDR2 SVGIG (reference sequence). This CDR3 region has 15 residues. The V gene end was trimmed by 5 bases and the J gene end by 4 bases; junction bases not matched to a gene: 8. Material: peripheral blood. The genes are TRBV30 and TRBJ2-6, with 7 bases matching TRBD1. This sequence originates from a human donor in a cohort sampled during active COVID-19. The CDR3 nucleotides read TGTGCCTGGGGACGGACAGGCGCCGGGGCCAACGTCCTGACTTTC. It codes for CAWGRTGAGANVLTF.